Given below is one T cell receptor (beta chain) in context. No antigen is known for it. Repertoires were generated with immunoSEQ multiplex PCR, while TCRdb's copy carries only in-frame clones and drops some. The sample carries roughly 80,000 clones, more than 85% recorded once. This specimen comes from a study of OX40 agonist ivuxolimab in advanced cancers. At the level of the study: Checkpoint inhibitors had been given previously to 40% of patients. Points from the study as a whole: Both CD4+ and CD8+ T cell populations in blood had undergone clonal expansion by week 6 at 0.1 to 3.0 mg/kg. What antigens the expanded peripheral T cells recognized was never established.

Per germline, CDR1 MNHNY and CDR2 SVGAGI (reference sequence). Trimming cost V 5 bases and J 8 bases, with 18 bases left between them. The CDR3 contains 14 residues. The chain carries TRBV6-6 and TRBJ1-2; TRBD1 is a possible D gene (5 bases). The sample here was CD4+ or CD8+ T cells sorted from blood, taken in a trial of the OX40 agonist ivuxolimab. This receptor was identified in an adult with an advanced solid tumor such as melanoma, head and neck, liver or kidney cancer. The CDR3 loop is CASSIQGRFVGYTF. In DNA form, the CDR3 reads TGTGCCAGCAGTATTCAGGGACGTTTCGTCGGCTACACCTTC.